This TCR beta chain was identified during a study of CD8+ T cells in alopecia areata. Turning to this clone: What it binds is not known.

cDNA prepared by RNA extraction and subsequent reverse transcription served as the template for sequencing. The data were produced by immunoSEQ multiplex PCR, yet TCRdb's version contains in-frame clones alone and is incomplete. The data contain about 150,000 clones, more than 55% of them seen just once; the ten biggest clones take up 36%. PBMCs were stained for CD3, CD4 and CD8, and CD4+ and CD8+ T cells were sorted. Germline loops: CDR1 MNHEY, CDR2 SMNVEV (reference sequence). Trimming took 2 bases from V and 6 from J, leaving 14 bases between them. CDR3 size: 15 residues. General study results and limits: Mouse data revealed clearer TCR sharing than patient data did, a gap possibly tied to HLA. Normal-skin resident alphabeta T cells also appear among scalp sample sequences. Affected lesional scalp, above all in alopecia totalis/universalis, was more clonal than normal scalp.

The sequence derives from a human donor in good health. Sequencing input: CD8+ T cells sorted from blood. This chain uses TRBV27 with TRBJ1-5, with a weak D call TRBD1 (6 bases). DNA of the CDR3: TGTGCCAGCAGTTTAAAAGGGGGAGGGAGTCAGCCCCAGCATTTT. Its protein product is CASSLKGGGSQPQHF.